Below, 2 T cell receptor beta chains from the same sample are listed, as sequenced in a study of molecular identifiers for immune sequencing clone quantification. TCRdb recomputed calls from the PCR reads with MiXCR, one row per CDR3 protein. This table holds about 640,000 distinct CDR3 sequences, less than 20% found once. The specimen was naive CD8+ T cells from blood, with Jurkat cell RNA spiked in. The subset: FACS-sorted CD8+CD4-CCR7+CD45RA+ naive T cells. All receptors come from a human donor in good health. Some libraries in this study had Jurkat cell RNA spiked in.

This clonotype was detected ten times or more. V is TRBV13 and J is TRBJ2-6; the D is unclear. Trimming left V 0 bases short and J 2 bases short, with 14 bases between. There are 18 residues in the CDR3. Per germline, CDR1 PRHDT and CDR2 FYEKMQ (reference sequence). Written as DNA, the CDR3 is TGTGCCAGCAGCTTAGGGTCACCTAGTCAAGCTGGGGCCAACGTCCTGACTTTC. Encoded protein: CASSLGSPSQAGANVLTF.

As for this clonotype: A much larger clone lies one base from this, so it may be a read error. CDR3 protein: CASSLGLGGATNEKLFF. The DNA of the CDR3 is TGTGCCAGCAGCTTAGGCCTGGGAGGGGCAACTAATGAAAAACTGTTTTTT. V is TRBV11-2 and J is TRBJ1-4; tentative D call: TRBD1 (5 bases). This CDR3 has 17 amino acids. Per germline, CDR1 SGHAT and CDR2 FQNNGV. V was cut by 1 base and J by 0 bases, with 12 bases left in between.